These T cell receptor beta chains were read from a single sample in a study of T-cell reconstitution after alpha-beta-depleted transplantation in children. TCRdb re-analysed the PCR reads in MiXCR, keeping a single row per CDR3 protein. This table holds roughly 50,000 distinct CDR3 sequences, 40% to 45% found once. The material sequenced was PBMCs, mostly from graft donor cells, taken 360 days after TCRalphabeta/CD19-depleted stem cell transplant. The receptors come from a male patient younger than 18 who had a stem cell transplant for acute lymphoblastic leukemia, so the T cells may come from the graft donor. Each CDR3 is given with its conserved first and last residue. The order of the fields is J gene, clone size, D gene, V gene, CDR3 protein, CDR3 DNA. D genes are given only for firm matches. Only some rows state a clone size, as once, few, many or a class for expanded clones.

TRBJ2-1,few,TRBD2,TRBV20-1,CSARDGGGTLSSYNEQFF,TGCAGTGCTAGAGATGGCGGGGGGACTCTTAGCTCCTACAATGAGCAGTTCTTC
TRBJ2-3,once,.,TRBV9,CASSVATGSIIVDTQYF,TGTGCCAGCAGCGTAGCTACAGGGAGTATTATCGTAGATACGCAGTATTTT
TRBJ2-1,.,TRBD2,TRBV29-1,CSVELAGRSYNEQFF,TGCAGCGTTGAACTAGCGGGTCGTTCCTACAATGAGCAGTTCTTC
TRBJ1-3,few,.,TRBV29-1,CSVASGNTIYF,TGCAGCGTCGCCTCTGGAAACACCATATATTTT
TRBJ1-5,once,TRBD1,TRBV12-3/TRBV12-4,CASSLADRVNQPQHF,TGTGCCAGCAGTTTAGCCGACAGGGTCAATCAGCCCCAGCATTTT
TRBJ2-7,few,TRBD2,TRBV7-8,CASSSRLAAYEQYF,TGTGCCAGCAGCTCCCGACTAGCTGCCTACGAGCAGTACTTC
TRBJ2-1,.,TRBD2,TRBV5-1,CASSSFLTSGGYNEQFF,TGCGCCAGCAGCTCCTTCTTAACTAGCGGGGGTTACAATGAGCAGTTCTTC
TRBJ1-5,.,TRBD1,TRBV12-3/TRBV12-4,CASRWGGQQPQHF,TGTGCCAGCAGGTGGGGGGGACAGCAGCCCCAGCATTTT
TRBJ2-1,.,TRBD2,TRBV12-3/TRBV12-4,CASSLRIMLLAAYNEQFF,TGTGCCAGCAGTTTAAGAATAATGCTACTAGCGGCTTACAATGAGCAGTTCTTC
TRBJ2-1,.,TRBD2,TRBV29-1,CSVLAVYNEQFF,TGCAGCGTTCTAGCGGTTTACAATGAGCAGTTCTTC
TRBJ2-6,few,TRBD1,TRBV7-8,CASSLKDRLSSGANVLTF,TGTGCCAGCAGCTTAAAGGACAGGTTAAGCTCTGGGGCCAACGTCCTGACTTTC
TRBJ2-3,.,.,TRBV3-1,CAIGCSSTDTQYF,TGTGCCATCGGGTGTTCTAGCACAGATACGCAGTATTTT
TRBJ2-3,.,.,TRBV6-5,CASSYWGPRDTQYF,TGTGCCAGCAGTTACTGGGGGCCACGAGATACGCAGTATTTT
TRBJ2-7,.,.,TRBV6-2/TRBV6-3,CASSTARAPSYEQYF,TGTGCCAGCAGTACCGCAAGGGCCCCATCCTACGAGCAGTACTTC
TRBJ2-5,.,TRBD1,TRBV7-7,CASSPTGFKETQYF,TGTGCCAGCAGCCCGACAGGGTTTAAGGAGACCCAGTACTTC
TRBJ1-5,few,.,TRBV6-2/TRBV6-3,CASRLGNQPQHF,TGTGCCAGCAGGTTGGGGAATCAGCCCCAGCATTTT
TRBJ2-7,.,.,TRBV24-1,CATSDRNSYEQYF,TGTGCCACCAGTGACAGGAACTCCTACGAGCAGTACTTC
TRBJ1-5,few,.,TRBV6-4,CASAVEGGQPQHF,TGTGCCAGCGCGGTAGAGGGCGGGCAGCCCCAGCATTTT
TRBJ1-4,.,.,TRBV6-1,CASSLTGTNDEKLFF,TGTGCCAGCAGCCTCACCGGGACAAATGATGAAAAACTGTTTTTT
TRBJ2-2,.,.,TRBV7-7,CASNRGEATGELFF,TGTGCTAGCAACAGAGGGGAGGCCACCGGGGAGCTGTTTTTT
TRBJ1-4,.,TRBD1,TRBV9,CASSPLQQGVNEKLFF,TGTGCCAGCAGCCCTCTTCAACAGGGGGTCAATGAAAAACTGTTTTTT
TRBJ2-1,.,.,TRBV5-1,CASSYNYNEQFF,TGCGCCAGCAGCTACAACTACAATGAGCAGTTCTTC
TRBJ2-7,.,TRBD2,TRBV7-9,CASSPSGRAYEQYF,TGTGCCAGCAGCCCAAGCGGGAGGGCCTACGAGCAGTACTTC
TRBJ2-3,.,.,TRBV3-1,CASSQGPRTDTQYF,TGTGCCAGCAGCCAGGGGCCACGCACAGATACGCAGTATTTT
TRBJ1-6,.,TRBD1,TRBV6-1,CASSSLGQEDSPLHF,TGTGCCAGCAGCTCCCTTGGACAGGAGGATTCACCCCTCCACTTT
TRBJ1-1,few,.,TRBV10-2,CASLIQDNTEAFF,TGCGCCAGCTTGATACAGGACAACACTGAAGCTTTCTTT
TRBJ2-7,.,.,TRBV3-1,CASSQADDRYEQYF,TGTGCCAGCAGCCAAGCGGACGACCGCTACGAGCAGTACTTC
TRBJ2-5,once,.,TRBV9,CASSVEGVQETQYF,TGTGCCAGCAGCGTAGAGGGGGTCCAAGAGACCCAGTACTTC
TRBJ2-4,few,TRBD1,TRBV28,CASSYGQGNIQYF,TGTGCCAGCAGCTACGGACAGGGTAACATTCAGTACTTC
TRBJ2-7,.,TRBD1,TRBV20-1,CSARGDRGHEQYF,TGCAGTGCTAGAGGGGACAGGGGCCACGAGCAGTACTTC
TRBJ2-7,once,TRBD1,TRBV5-1,CASSSGTDLYEQYF,TGCGCCAGCAGCTCCGGGACAGACTTATACGAGCAGTACTTC
TRBJ2-3,.,TRBD2,TRBV9,CASSVMASGRGSTDTQYF,TGTGCCAGCAGCGTAATGGCCAGCGGGAGAGGGTCGACAGATACGCAGTATTTT
TRBJ2-3,.,TRBD2,TRBV7-6,CASSLGLGTSGTDTQYF,TGTGCCAGCAGCTTAGGTTTAGGGACTAGCGGGACGGATACGCAGTATTTT
TRBJ2-7,.,.,TRBV28,CASTAFGYEQYF,TGTGCCAGCACGGCTTTCGGATACGAGCAGTACTTC
TRBJ2-3,few,.,TRBV2,CARATGSEDTDTQYF,TGTGCCAGGGCGACTGGCTCGGAAGACACAGATACGCAGTATTTT
TRBJ2-3,.,.,TRBV20-1,CSARGGIDTQYF,TGCAGTGCTAGAGGTGGAATCGATACGCAGTATTTT
TRBJ2-2,.,TRBD1,TRBV27,CASRGTVNTGELFF,TGTGCCAGCAGGGGGACAGTCAACACCGGGGAGCTGTTTTTT
TRBJ2-3,few,TRBD1,TRBV12-3/TRBV12-4,CASSPRTGITDTQYF,TGTGCCAGCAGTCCACGGACAGGGATCACAGATACGCAGTATTTT
TRBJ1-1,few,.,TRBV6-2/TRBV6-3,CASSYQRTEAFF,TGTGCCAGCAGTTACCAACGCACTGAAGCTTTCTTT
TRBJ1-3,.,.,TRBV11-2,CTSSLAWTLASGNTIYF,TGTACCAGCAGCTTAGCCTGGACCCTTGCCTCTGGAAACACCATATATTTT
TRBJ2-7,.,.,TRBV7-9,CASSSSGSQYF,TGTGCCAGCAGCTCTTCCGGGTCGCAGTACTTC
TRBJ2-2,.,.,TRBV10-3,CAISEGLRTGELFF,TGTGCCATCAGTGAGGGGTTGAGGACCGGGGAGCTGTTTTTT
TRBJ2-1,.,.,TRBV19,CASSIAPGYNEQFF,TGTGCCAGTAGTATTGCCCCAGGGTACAATGAGCAGTTCTTC
TRBJ2-3,.,.,TRBV15,CATSRGEAQTDTQYF,TGTGCCACCAGTCGAGGGGAGGCCCAGACAGATACGCAGTATTTT
TRBJ2-1,few,TRBD2,TRBV29-1,CSVAAGGSNEQFF,TGCAGCGTTGCAGCGGGGGGGAGTAATGAGCAGTTCTTC
TRBJ2-7,.,.,TRBV5-1,CASRDTGNGVYEQYF,TGCGCCAGCAGGGACACAGGGAACGGGGTCTACGAGCAGTACTTC